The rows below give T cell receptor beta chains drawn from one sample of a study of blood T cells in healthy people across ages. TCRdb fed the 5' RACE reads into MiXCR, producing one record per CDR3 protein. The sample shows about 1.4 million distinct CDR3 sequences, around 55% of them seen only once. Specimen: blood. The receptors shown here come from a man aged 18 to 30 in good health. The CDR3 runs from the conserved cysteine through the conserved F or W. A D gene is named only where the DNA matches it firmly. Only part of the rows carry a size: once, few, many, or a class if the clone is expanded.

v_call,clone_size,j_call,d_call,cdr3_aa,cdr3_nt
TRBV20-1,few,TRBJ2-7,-,CSARGNPSEQYF,TGCAGTGCTAGAGGGAATCCGAGCGAGCAGTACTTC
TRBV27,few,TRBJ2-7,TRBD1,CASSPTTGVLSEQYF,TGTGCCAGCAGTCCGACGACAGGGGTCCTTTCCGAGCAGTACTTC
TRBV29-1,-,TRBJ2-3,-,CSVEGGRSGWTSTDTQYF,TGCAGCGTTGAAGGGGGCAGGTCGGGCTGGACTAGCACAGATACGCAGTATTTT
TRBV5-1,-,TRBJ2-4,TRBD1,CASSPLQGAENIQYF,TGCGCCAGCAGCCCACTACAGGGGGCAGAAAACATTCAGTACTTC
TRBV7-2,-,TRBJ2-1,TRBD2,CASSPRSGTTLEQFF,TGTGCCAGCAGCCCACGGAGCGGGACCACCCTCGAGCAGTTCTTC
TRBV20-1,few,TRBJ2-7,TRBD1,CSAFGTENTYEQYF,TGCAGTGCCTTCGGGACAGAGAATACCTACGAGCAGTACTTC
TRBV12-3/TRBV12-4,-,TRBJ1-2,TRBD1,CASKQGEGLYGYTF,TGTGCCAGCAAACAGGGGGAAGGCCTATATGGCTACACCTTC
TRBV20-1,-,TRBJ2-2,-,CSARSPMGATGELFF,TGCAGTGCTAGGAGCCCGATGGGGGCCACCGGGGAGCTGTTTTTT
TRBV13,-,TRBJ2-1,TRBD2,CASSLSGGGAYEQFF,TGTGCCAGCAGCCTGAGCGGCGGGGGGGCCTATGAGCAGTTCTTC
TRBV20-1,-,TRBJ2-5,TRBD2,CSAPPSGRQETQYF,TGCAGTGCCCCACCTAGCGGGAGACAAGAGACCCAGTACTTC
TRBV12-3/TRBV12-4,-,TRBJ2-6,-,CASSLSVGRGSGANVLTF,TGTGCCAGCAGTCTGTCGGTGGGCAGGGGCTCTGGGGCCAACGTCCTGACTTTC
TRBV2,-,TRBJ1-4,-,CASSEFRDNEKLFF,TGTGCCAGCAGTGAATTCCGCGACAATGAAAAACTGTTTTTT
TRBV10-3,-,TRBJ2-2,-,CAITNGRTGELFF,TGTGCCATCACCAATGGGAGAACCGGGGAGCTGTTTTTT
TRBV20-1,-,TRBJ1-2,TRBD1,CSASNRDSGGYTF,TGCAGTGCTTCAAACCGGGACAGTGGCGGCTACACCTTC
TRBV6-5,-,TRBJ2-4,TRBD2,CASSQGLAGGNIQYF,TGTGCCAGCAGTCAGGGACTAGCGGGGGGAAACATTCAGTACTTC
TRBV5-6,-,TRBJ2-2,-,CASSPGLGWNTGELFF,TGTGCCAGCAGCCCCGGGCTGGGTTGGAACACCGGGGAGCTGTTTTTT
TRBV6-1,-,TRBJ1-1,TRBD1,CASSEAAGGTEAFF,TGTGCCAGCAGTGAAGCCGCAGGGGGGACTGAAGCTTTCTTT
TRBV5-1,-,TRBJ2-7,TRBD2,CASSLALGLAGGEQYF,TGCGCCAGCAGCTTGGCCCTCGGCCTAGCGGGAGGCGAGCAGTACTTC
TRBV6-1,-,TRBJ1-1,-,CASSEGGQVEAFF,TGTGCCAGCAGTGAAGGGGGGCAAGTTGAAGCTTTCTTT
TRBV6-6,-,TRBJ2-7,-,CASSYQRSSYEQYF,TGTGCCAGCAGTTACCAGCGGAGCTCCTACGAGCAGTACTTC
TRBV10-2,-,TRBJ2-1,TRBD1,CASATGPNEQFF,TGCGCCAGCGCGACAGGGCCCAATGAGCAGTTCTTC
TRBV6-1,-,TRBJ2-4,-,CASSGEGGSEHYNEQYF,TGTGCCAGCAGTGGAGAAGGAGGTAGCGAACATTACAATGAGCAGTACTTC
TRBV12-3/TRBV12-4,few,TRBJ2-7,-,CASRTLSSYEQYF,TGTGCCAGCAGGACCCTTAGCTCCTACGAGCAGTACTTC
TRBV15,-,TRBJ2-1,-,CATSRKYNEQFF,TGTGCCACCAGCAGAAAGTACAATGAGCAGTTCTTC
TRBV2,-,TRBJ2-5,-,CASIEEGPFQETQYF,TGTGCCAGCATTGAGGAGGGACCCTTCCAAGAGACCCAGTACTTC
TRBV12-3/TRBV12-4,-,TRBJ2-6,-,CASLTVSGANVLTF,TGTGCCAGCTTGACGGTTTCTGGGGCCAACGTCCTGACTTTC
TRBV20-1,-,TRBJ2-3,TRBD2,CSARDGTIAGAMFGPDTQYF,TGCAGTGCTAGAGATGGGACCATAGCGGGCGCCATGTTCGGCCCAGATACGCAGTATTTT
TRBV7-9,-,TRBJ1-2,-,CASSLQGQGYTF,TGTGCCAGCAGCTTACAGGGCCAAGGCTACACCTTC
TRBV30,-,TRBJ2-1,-,CAWSVRAEGNEQFF,TGTGCCTGGAGTGTACGGGCGGAGGGGAATGAGCAGTTCTTC
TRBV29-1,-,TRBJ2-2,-,CSADGTATGELFF,TGCAGCGCTGATGGGACCGCTACCGGGGAGCTGTTTTTT
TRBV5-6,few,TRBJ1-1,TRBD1,CASSGDRTEAFF,TGTGCCAGCAGCGGGGACAGGACTGAAGCTTTCTTT
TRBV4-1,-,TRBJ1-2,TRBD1,CASSRGGGYYGYTF,TGCGCCAGCAGCCGGGGAGGGGGCTACTATGGCTACACCTTC
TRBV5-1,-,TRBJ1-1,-,CASSLGSRIENTEAFF,TGCGCCAGCAGCTTGGGCTCGAGGATAGAGAACACTGAAGCTTTCTTT
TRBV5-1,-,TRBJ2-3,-,CASSDRGATDTQYF,TGCGCCAGCAGCGACAGAGGCGCCACAGATACGCAGTATTTT
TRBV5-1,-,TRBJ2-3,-,CASSLTSGTRLGDTQYF,TGCGCCAGCAGCTTGACGTCCGGGACCCGGCTAGGGGATACGCAGTATTTT
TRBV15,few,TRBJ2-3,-,CATTDGFTDTQYF,TGTGCCACCACGGACGGATTCACAGATACGCAGTATTTT
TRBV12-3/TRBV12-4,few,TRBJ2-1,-,CASSYGGLRTYNEQFF,TGTGCCAGCAGCTATGGGGGATTGCGGACCTACAATGAGCAGTTCTTC
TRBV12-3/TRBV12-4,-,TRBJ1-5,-,CASSLTQGDQPQHF,TGTGCCAGCAGCCTAACGCAGGGCGATCAGCCCCAGCATTTT
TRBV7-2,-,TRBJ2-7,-,CASSRTGLTYEQYF,TGTGCCAGCAGCCGTACCGGACTGACCTACGAGCAGTACTTC
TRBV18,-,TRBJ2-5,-,CASSPKIQETQYF,TGTGCCAGCTCACCAAAGATTCAAGAGACCCAGTACTTC
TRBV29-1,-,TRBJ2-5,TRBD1,CSVEPDRGLETQYF,TGCAGCGTTGAACCTGACAGGGGGCTAGAGACCCAGTACTTC
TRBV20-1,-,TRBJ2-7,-,CRGQKAGRFYEQYF,TGCAGGGGACAGAAGGCGGGGAGGTTCTACGAGCAGTACTTC
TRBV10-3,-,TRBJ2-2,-,CAITDGVTGELFF,TGTGCCATCACCGACGGGGTCACCGGGGAGCTGTTTTTT
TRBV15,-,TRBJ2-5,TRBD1,CATSRDQGRGLRETQYF,TGTGCCACCAGCAGAGATCAGGGCAGGGGGCTTCGGGAGACCCAGTACTTC
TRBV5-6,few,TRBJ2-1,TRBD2,CASSLVSSGVYNEQFF,TGTGCCAGCAGCTTGGTTTCTAGCGGAGTCTACAATGAGCAGTTCTTC
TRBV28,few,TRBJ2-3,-,CASSLEGKRADTQYF,TGTGCCAGCAGTTTAGAGGGAAAAAGGGCAGATACGCAGTATTTT
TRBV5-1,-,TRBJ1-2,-,CASSLSPGVTYGYTF,TGCGCCAGCAGCTTGAGCCCGGGGGTAACTTATGGCTACACCTTC
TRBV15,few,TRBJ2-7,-,CATSRDQSFAYEQYF,TGTGCCACCAGCAGAGATCAGAGCTTTGCCTACGAGCAGTACTTC
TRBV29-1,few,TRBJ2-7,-,CSVEIGAYEQYF,TGCAGCGTTGAGATCGGGGCCTACGAGCAGTACTTC
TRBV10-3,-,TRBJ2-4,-,CAISDRGQPLAKNIQYF,TGTGCCATCAGTGACCGTGGACAACCGTTAGCCAAAAACATTCAGTACTTC
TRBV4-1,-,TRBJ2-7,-,CASSQDMNRPHLYEQYF,TGCGCCAGCAGCCAAGATATGAACAGACCTCACCTCTACGAGCAGTACTTC
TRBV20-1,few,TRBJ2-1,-,CSAKDRYYNEQFF,TGCAGTGCCAAGGACAGATACTACAATGAGCAGTTCTTC
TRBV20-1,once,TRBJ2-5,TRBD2,CRAGSGRETQYF,TGCCGTGCTGGTAGCGGGAGAGAGACCCAGTACTTC
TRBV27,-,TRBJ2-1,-,CASSLGSPTYNEQFF,TGTGCCAGCAGTTTAGGCAGCCCAACCTACAATGAGCAGTTCTTC
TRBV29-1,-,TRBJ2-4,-,CSVEGLASEMAKNIQYF,TGCAGCGTTGAAGGTCTCGCCAGCGAGATGGCCAAAAACATTCAGTACTTC